The source of this TCR beta chain is a study of CD8+ T cells in alopecia areata. Study-level points and caveats: Clonality in lesional scalp, especially alopecia totalis/universalis, exceeded that of normal scalp. Both scalp clonality and the expanded CD8+ clones among the top 100 showed a significant decrease with tofacitinib. Persistence during tofacitinib was seen for many expanded lesional clones in scalp and blood.

V gave up 5 bases and J gave up 2 bases, with 10 bases separating them. This CDR3 has 13 amino acids. Germline V CDR1 and CDR2: MNHEY, SMNVEV (reference sequence). Indicated treatment: oral pan-JAK inhibitor, 5-10 mg twice daily. Peripheral blood, together with lesional scalp punch biopsies, was collected from alopecia areata patients. To note about this clone: Its target is unknown.

cDNA prepared by RNA extraction and subsequent reverse transcription served as the template for sequencing. Using immunoSEQ multiplex PCR, the repertoire was profiled, and TCRdb retains in-frame clones only, with some absent. The sample shows about 250,000 clones, approximately 60% of them seen only once. The material was CD4+ T cells sorted from blood, obtained at week 52, from a patient treated with tofacitinib. The receptor was derived from a human donor with alopecia areata. This chain uses TRBV27 with TRBJ2-7; D ambiguous. CDR3 residues: CASSPGRTYEQYF. The CDR3 DNA follows: TGTGCCAGCAGTCCAGGACGGACCTACGAGCAGTACTTC.